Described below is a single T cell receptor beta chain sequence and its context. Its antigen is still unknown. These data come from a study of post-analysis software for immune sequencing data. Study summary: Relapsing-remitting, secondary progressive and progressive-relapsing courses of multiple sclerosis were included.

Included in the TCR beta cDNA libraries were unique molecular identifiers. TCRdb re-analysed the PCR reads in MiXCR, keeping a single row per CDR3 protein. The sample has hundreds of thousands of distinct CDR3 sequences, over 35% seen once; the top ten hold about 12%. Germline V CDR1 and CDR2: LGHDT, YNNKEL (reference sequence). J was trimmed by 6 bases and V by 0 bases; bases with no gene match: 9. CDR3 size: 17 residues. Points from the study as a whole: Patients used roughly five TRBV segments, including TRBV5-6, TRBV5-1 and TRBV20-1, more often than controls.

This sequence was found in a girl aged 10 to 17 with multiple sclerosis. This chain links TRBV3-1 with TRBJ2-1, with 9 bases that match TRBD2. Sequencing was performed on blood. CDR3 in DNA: TGTGCCAGCAGCCAAGATATTCGGCTAGCGGGAAGCAATGAGCAGTTCTTC. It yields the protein CASSQDIRLAGSNEQFF.